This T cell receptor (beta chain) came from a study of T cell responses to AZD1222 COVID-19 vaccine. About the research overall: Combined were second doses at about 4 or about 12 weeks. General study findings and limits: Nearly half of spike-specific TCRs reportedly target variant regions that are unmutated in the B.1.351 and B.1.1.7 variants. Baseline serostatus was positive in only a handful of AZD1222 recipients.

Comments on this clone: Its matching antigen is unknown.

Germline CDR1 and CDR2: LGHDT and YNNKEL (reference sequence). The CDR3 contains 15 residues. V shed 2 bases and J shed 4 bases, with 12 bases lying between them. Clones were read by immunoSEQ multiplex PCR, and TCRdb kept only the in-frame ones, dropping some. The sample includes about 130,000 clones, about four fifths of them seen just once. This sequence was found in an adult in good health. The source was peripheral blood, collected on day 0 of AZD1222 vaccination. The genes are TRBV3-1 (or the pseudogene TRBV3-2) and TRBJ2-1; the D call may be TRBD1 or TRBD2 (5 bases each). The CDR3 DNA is TGTGCCAGCAGCCAACTTCGGGACGGTTACAATGAGCAGTTCTTC. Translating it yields CASSQLRDGYNEQFF.